Sequencing of this T cell receptor (beta chain) was carried out in a study of memory CD4+ T cells and cytomegalovirus serostatus. Measured with immunoSEQ multiplex PCR; TCRdb has only the in-frame clones, and not every one. The sample yields 55,000 to 75,000 clones, around 86% seen once. CDR3 size: 15 residues. Per germline, CDR1 SGHRS and CDR2 YFSETQ. The V gene end was trimmed by 6 bases and the J gene end by 5 bases; junction bases not matched to a gene: 7. Single viable CD3+CD4+CD8-CD45RO+ cells were sorted as the memory CD4+ T cells. After thawing, CD4+ T cells were positively selected. General study points: Suggested: most of the CMV-linked TCR signature lies in CD4+ memory cells.

Points on this clone: Its target is unknown.

The clonotype was recovered from an adult in good health and CMV-seronegative. The chain employs TRBV5-1 and TRBJ2-1, with 11 bases identical to TRBD2. Sequencing input: memory CD4+ T cells from blood. The CDR3 protein is CASIGLAGSNNEQFF. CDR3 nucleotides: TGCGCCAGCATAGGACTAGCGGGCTCAAACAATGAGCAGTTCTTC.